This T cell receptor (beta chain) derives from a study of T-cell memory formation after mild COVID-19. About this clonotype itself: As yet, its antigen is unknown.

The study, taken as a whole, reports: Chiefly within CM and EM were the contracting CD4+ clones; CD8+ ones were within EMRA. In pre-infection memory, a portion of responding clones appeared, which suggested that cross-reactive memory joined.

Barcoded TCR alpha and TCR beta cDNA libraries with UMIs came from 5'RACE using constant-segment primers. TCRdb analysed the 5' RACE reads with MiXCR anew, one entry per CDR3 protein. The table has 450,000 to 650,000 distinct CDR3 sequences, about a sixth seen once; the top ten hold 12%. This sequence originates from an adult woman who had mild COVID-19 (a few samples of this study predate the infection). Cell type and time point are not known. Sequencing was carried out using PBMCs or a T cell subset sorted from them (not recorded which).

CDR3 in DNA: TGCAGTGCATCCCAGGGAGTAGCGTCTGCCTACGAGCAGTACTTC. Its translation: CSASQGVASAYEQYF. The chain is built from TRBV20-1 and TRBJ2-7; D possibly uses TRBD1 or TRBD2 (5 bases each). From germline, CDR1 is DFQATT and CDR2 SNEGSKA (reference sequence). This CDR3 is built from 15 residues. The V and J ends lost 6 bases and 2 bases respectively, with 20 bases between them.